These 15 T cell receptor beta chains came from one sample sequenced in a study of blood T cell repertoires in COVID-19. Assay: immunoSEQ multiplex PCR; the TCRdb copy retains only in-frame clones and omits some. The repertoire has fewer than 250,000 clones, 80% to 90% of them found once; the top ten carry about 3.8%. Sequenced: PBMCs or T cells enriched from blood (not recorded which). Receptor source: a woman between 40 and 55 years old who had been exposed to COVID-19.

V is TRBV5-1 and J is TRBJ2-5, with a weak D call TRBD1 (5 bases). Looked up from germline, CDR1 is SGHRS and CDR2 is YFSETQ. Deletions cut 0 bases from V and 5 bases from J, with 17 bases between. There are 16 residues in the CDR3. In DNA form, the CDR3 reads TGCGCCAGCAGCTTGGGCCCCTATGGGGCCGGGGAGACCCAGTACTTC. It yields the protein CASSLGPYGAGETQYF.

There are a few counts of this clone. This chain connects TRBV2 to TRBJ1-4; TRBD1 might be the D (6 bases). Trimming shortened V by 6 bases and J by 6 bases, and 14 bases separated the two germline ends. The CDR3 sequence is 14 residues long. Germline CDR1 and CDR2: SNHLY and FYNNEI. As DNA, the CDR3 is TGTGCCAGCAGCCCCCTGGGGGCCGATGAAAAACTGTTTTTT. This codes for CASSPLGADEKLFF.

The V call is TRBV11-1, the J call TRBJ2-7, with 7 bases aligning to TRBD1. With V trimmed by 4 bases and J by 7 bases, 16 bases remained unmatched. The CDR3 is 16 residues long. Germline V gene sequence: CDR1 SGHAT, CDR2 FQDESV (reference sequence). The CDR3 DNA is TGTGCCAGCAGCTCGGGGCTGGGACAGAGGTATAGGGAGCAGTACTTC. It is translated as CASSSGLGQRYREQYF.

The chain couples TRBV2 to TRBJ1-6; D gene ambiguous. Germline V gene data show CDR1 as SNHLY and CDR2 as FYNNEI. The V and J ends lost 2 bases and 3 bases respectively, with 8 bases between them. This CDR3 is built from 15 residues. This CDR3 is CASSERGFYNSPLHF. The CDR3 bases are TGTGCCAGCAGTGAACGGGGTTTCTATAATTCACCCCTCCACTTT. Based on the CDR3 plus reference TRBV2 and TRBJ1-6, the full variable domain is EPEVTQTPSHQVTQMGQEVILRCVPISNHLYFYWYRQILGQKVEFLVSFYNNEISEKSEIFDDQFSVERPDGSNFTLKIRSTKLEDSAMYFCASSERGFYNSPLHFGNGTRLTVT.

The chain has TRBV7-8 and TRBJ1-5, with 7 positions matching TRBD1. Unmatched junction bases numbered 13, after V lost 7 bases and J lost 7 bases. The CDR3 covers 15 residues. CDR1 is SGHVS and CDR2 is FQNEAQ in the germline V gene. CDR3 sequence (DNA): TGTGCCAGCACCCCGGACAGGACGAATTGGCAGCCCCAGCATTTT. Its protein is CASTPDRTNWQPQHF.

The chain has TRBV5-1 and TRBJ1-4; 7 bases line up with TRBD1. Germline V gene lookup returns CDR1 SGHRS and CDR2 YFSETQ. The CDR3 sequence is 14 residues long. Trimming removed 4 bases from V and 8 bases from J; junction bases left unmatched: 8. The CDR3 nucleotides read TGCGCCAGCAGCCCACTAACGGACAGGGAAAAACTGTTTTTT. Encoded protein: CASSPLTDREKLFF.

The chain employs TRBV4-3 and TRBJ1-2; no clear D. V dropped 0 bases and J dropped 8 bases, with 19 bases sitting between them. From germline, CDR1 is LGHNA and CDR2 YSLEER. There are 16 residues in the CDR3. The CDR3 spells CASSQDPMDWTLGYTF. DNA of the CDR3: TGCGCCAGCAGCCAAGACCCGATGGACTGGACGTTAGGCTACACCTTC.

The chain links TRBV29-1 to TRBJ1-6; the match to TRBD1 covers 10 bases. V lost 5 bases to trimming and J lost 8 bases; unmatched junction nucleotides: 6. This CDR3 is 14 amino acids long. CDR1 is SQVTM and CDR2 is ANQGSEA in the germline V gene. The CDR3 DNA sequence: TGCAGCGTTCGACAGGGGGCTGGTGATTCACCCCTCCACTTT. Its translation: CSVRQGAGDSPLHF.

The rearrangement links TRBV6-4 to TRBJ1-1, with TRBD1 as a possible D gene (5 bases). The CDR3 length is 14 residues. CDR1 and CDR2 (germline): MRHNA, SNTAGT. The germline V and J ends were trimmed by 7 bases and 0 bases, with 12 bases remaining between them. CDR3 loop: CASKRDRVNTEAFF. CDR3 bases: TGTGCCAGCAAAAGAGACAGAGTGAACACTGAAGCTTTCTTT.

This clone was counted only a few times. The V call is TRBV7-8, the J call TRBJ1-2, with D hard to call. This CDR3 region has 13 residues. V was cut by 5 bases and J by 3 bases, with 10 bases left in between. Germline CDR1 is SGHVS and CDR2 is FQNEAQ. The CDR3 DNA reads TGTGCCAGCAGCCCTTCCCGTCACTATGGCTACACCTTC. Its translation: CASSPSRHYGYTF.

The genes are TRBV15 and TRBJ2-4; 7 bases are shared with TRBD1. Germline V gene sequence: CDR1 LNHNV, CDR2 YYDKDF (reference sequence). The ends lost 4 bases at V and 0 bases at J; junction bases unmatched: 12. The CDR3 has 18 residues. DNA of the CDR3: TGTGCCACCAGCACCTTTGGACAGGCTTACCTAGCCAAAAACATTCAGTACTTC. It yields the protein CATSTFGQAYLAKNIQYF.

CDR3 DNA sequence: TGTGCCAGCAGAACGGACACAGGTCAAAACTATGGCTACACCTTC. It specifies CASRTDTGQNYGYTF. The chain couples TRBV2 to TRBJ1-2, with TRBD1 as a possible D gene (5 bases). Germline CDR1 and CDR2: SNHLY and FYNNEI. The CDR3 loop spans 15 amino acids. The V and J ends lost 6 bases and 2 bases respectively, with 16 bases between them.

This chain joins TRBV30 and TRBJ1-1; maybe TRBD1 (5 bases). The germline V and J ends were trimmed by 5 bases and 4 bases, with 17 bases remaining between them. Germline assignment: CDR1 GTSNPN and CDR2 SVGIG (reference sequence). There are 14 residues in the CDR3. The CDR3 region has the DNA TGTGCCTGGGGTCTCGGGGGAATACGCACTGAAGCTTTCTTT. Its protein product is CAWGLGGIRTEAFF.

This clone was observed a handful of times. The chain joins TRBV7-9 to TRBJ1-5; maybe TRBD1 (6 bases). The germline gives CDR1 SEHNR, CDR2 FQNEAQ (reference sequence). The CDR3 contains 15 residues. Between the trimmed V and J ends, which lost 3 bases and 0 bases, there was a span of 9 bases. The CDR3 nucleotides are TGTGCCAGCAGCTTCGACAGGTTTAGCAATCAGCCCCAGCATTTT. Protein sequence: CASSFDRFSNQPQHF.

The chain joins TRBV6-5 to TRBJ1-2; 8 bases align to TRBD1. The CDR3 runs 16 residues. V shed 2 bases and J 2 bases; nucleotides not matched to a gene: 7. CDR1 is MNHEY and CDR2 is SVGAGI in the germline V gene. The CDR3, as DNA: TGTGCCAGCAGTTACACCGGGCGGACAGGGAACTATGGCTACACCTTC. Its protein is CASSYTGRTGNYGYTF.